A single sample gave rise to the 13 T cell receptor beta chains below, sequenced in a study of CD8 T cells in ankylosing spondylitis. TCRdb called the 5' RACE reads again in MiXCR, with one record for every CDR3 protein. In the table there are approximately 300,000 distinct CDR3 sequences, 15% to 20% of which are singletons. Sequencing was performed on blood, either unsorted or a sorted T cell fraction (not recorded which). Source of these receptors: a male donor with ankylosing spondylitis or in good health (not recorded which).

The V and J genes are TRBV6-1 and TRBJ2-5; TRBD2 matches at 9 bases. The CDR3 spans 15 residues. Trimming at V came to 5 bases and at J to 5 bases, leaving 9 bases not matched to a gene. Germline values: CDR1 MNHNS, CDR2 SASEGT. CDR3 DNA sequence: TGTGCCAGCAGTCCCCCGGGACTAGCTCAGGAGACCCAGTACTTC. This encodes CASSPPGLAQETQYF.

This clonotype was found a few times. The V call is TRBV28, the J call TRBJ2-1; TRBD2 matches at 8 bases. The trim removed 6 bases at V and 0 bases at J, leaving 7 bases unmatched. The CDR3 totals 16 residues. Per the germline V gene, CDR1 is MDHEN and CDR2 is SYDVKM. CDR3 sequence: CASSLSGDRSYNEQFF. CDR3 DNA sequence: TGTGCCAGCAGCCTTAGCGGGGACCGCTCCTACAATGAGCAGTTCTTC.

In this sample, this clonotype turned up many times. The CDR3 coding sequence is TGTGCCAGCAGTCTAGCCCTCGTGGGGGAAGCTTTCTTT. Translated, it gives CASSLALVGEAFF. The V call is TRBV3-1, the J call TRBJ1-1, with D hard to call. Germline values: CDR1 LGHDT, CDR2 YNNKEL (reference sequence). The CDR3 length is 13 residues. Trimming pared 6 bases from V and 8 bases from J, leaving 16 bases between.

This chain connects TRBV29-1 to TRBJ2-4, with D perhaps assigned TRBD1 or TRBD2 (5 bases each). V shed 7 bases and J shed 7 bases, with 17 bases lying between them. Looked up from germline, CDR1 is SQVTM and CDR2 is ANQGSEA. The CDR3 runs 13 residues. The CDR3 DNA sequence: TGCAGCGGGACTTCATCGGGGCAGAACATTCAGTACTTC. Translating gives CSGTSSGQNIQYF.

This chain's CDR3 is CASSPEPTESYEQYV. The DNA for the CDR3 is TGCGCCAGCAGCCCGGAACCCACTGAGAGCTACGAGCAGTACGTC. This chain joins TRBV5-1 and TRBJ2-7; D is ambiguous. This CDR3 is built from 15 residues. V dropped 4 bases and J dropped 3 bases, with 17 bases sitting between them. The germline V gene has CDR1 SGHRS and CDR2 YFSETQ.

This clonotype was picked up a small number of times. The chain has TRBV11-2 and TRBJ2-5; D perhaps matches TRBD1 (6 bases). This CDR3 contains 13 residues. The germline V gene encodes CDR1 SGHAT and CDR2 FQNNGV. The V and J ends lost 8 bases and 3 bases respectively, with 13 bases between them. The CDR3 reads CASSSDREETQYF. As DNA, the CDR3 is TGTGCCAGCTCGTCGGACAGAGAAGAGACCCAGTACTTC. Filled out from reference TRBV11-2 and TRBJ2-5, the complete variable domain reads EAGVAQSPRYKIIEKRQSVAFWCNPISGHATLYWYQQILGQGPKLLIQFQNNGVVDDSQLPKDRFSAERLKGVDSTLKIQPAKLEDSAVYLCASSSDREETQYFGPGTRLLVL.

V and J are TRBV6-1 and TRBJ1-6; 10 nucleotides align to TRBD1. This CDR3 contains 14 residues. The junction had 4 bases not matched to a gene; V was cut back by 4 bases and J by 10 bases. Looked up from germline, CDR1 is MNHNS and CDR2 is SASEGT. Here the CDR3 reads CASSGTGGGSPLHF. The CDR3 DNA reads TGTGCCAGCAGTGGGACAGGGGGAGGATCACCCCTCCACTTT.

CDR3 DNA sequence: TGTGCCAGCAGCCAGGCGTGGCAGGGTGTGGAGACCCAGTACTTC. Its translation is CASSQAWQGVETQYF. The rearrangement uses TRBV3-1 and TRBJ2-5; D possibly corresponds to TRBD1 (5 bases). The V end lost 3 bases, the J end lost 5 bases, and 16 bases lay between the germline ends. The CDR3 spans 15 residues. Germline V gene lookup returns CDR1 LGHDT and CDR2 YNNKEL (reference sequence).

This chain uses TRBV29-1 with TRBJ2-3; a possible D gene is TRBD1 (7 bases). CDR1 is SQVTM, CDR2 ANQGSEA, per germline. V lost 4 bases and J lost 6, with 17 bases in between. The CDR3 runs 14 residues. DNA of the CDR3: TGCAGCGTTGCCGGGACAGTTGGGAGGGATACGCAGTATTTT. Encoded protein: CSVAGTVGRDTQYF.

In its sample, this clonotype was seen a few times. This chain joins TRBV10-3 and TRBJ2-1, with TRBD2 matching 9 bases. V dropped 3 bases and J dropped 8; count of bases not matched to a gene: 8. The germline gives CDR1 ENHRY, CDR2 SYGVKD. The CDR3 covers 15 residues. In DNA, the CDR3 is TGTGCCATCAGTGATCGGCTAGCGGGGAATCATGAGCAGTTCTTC. Translation: CAISDRLAGNHEQFF.

This clonotype was detected only a few times. The gene calls are TRBV12-3 or TRBV12-4 and TRBJ1-6; 11 positions match TRBD1. Trimming at V came to 4 bases and at J to 3 bases, leaving 5 bases not matched to a gene. This CDR3 is 17 amino acids long. CDR3 protein: CASSYRTGGLYNSPLHF. CDR3 nucleotides: TGTGCCAGCAGTTACCGGACAGGGGGCCTCTATAATTCACCCCTCCACTTT.

This clonotype has a count of ten or more. The V gene is TRBV5-1, the J gene TRBJ2-5; a weak D match, TRBD2 (6 bases). This CDR3 is built from 14 residues. V gave up 3 bases and J gave up 3 bases, with 12 bases separating them. Germline-derived CDR1 and CDR2 are SGHRS and YFSETQ. CDR3 amino acids: CASSSWGDKETQYF. The CDR3 coding sequence is TGCGCCAGCAGCTCGTGGGGGGATAAAGAGACCCAGTACTTC. The full variable domain, with the rest looked up from reference TRBV5-1 and TRBJ2-5, is KAGVTQTPRYLIKTRGQQVTLSCSPISGHRSVSWYQQTPGQGLQFLFEYFSETQRNKGNFPGRFSGRQFSNSRSEMNVSTLELGDSALYLCASSSWGDKETQYFGPGTRLLVL.

This clonotype was counted between two and nine times. The chain combines TRBV29-1 with TRBJ2-4; D is unclear. Looked up from germline, CDR1 is SQVTM and CDR2 is ANQGSEA. The CDR3 spans 12 residues. Trimming pared 4 bases from V and 7 bases from J, leaving 11 bases between. For the CDR3, the DNA is TGCAGCGTTGGGCAGGCCGGGAACATTCAGTACTTC. Its translation: CSVGQAGNIQYF.